This TCR beta chain was recorded in a study of T cells in Graves' hyperthyroidism and ophthalmopathy. TCR beta CDR3 sequences were amplified from RNA transcripts. HTBI primers were the set used in a first-round RT-PCR of the TCR CDR3. One entry per CDR3 protein, called by TCRdb with MiXCR from the multiplex PCR reads. The sample lists 550,000 to 600,000 distinct CDR3 sequences, 16% occurring once. With 4 bases clipped from V and 5 bases from J, the junction kept 4 bases outside the gene matches. From germline, CDR1 is ENHRY and CDR2 SYGVKD. The CDR3 covers 14 residues. A roughly 10 ml volume of fresh peripheral blood provided the PBMCs.

Sequencing was done on a sample of blood. The clonotype was recovered from a woman between 18 and 29 years old with Graves' hyperthyroidism. The chain carries TRBV10-3 and TRBJ2-5, with TRBD2 matching 10 bases. CDR3 DNA sequence: TGTGCCATCAGTGCAGGTAGCGGGAGGGAGACCCAGTACTTC. It codes for CAISAGSGRETQYF.